This T cell receptor (beta chain) was sequenced during a study of shared clonotypes between healthy human individuals. The table came from immunoSEQ multiplex PCR; TCRdb's copy has only in-frame clones and leaves some out. The sample carries roughly 500,000 clones, roughly 80% recorded once. J was trimmed by 1 base and V by 4 bases; bases with no gene match: 9. There are 17 residues in the CDR3. Germline V gives CDR1 SGHTS, CDR2 YDEGEE. The sequence was obtained from a woman aged 40 to 50 in good health. Some clones in this sample may be carry-over from other donors' samples. Sequenced input: PBMCs. This chain joins TRBV5-8 and TRBJ2-2; 8 nucleotides align to TRBD2. The DNA of the CDR3 is TGTGCCAGCAGCCTACCGGGACTAGACGAGAACACCGGGGAGCTGTTTTTT. It codes for CASSLPGLDENTGELFF.